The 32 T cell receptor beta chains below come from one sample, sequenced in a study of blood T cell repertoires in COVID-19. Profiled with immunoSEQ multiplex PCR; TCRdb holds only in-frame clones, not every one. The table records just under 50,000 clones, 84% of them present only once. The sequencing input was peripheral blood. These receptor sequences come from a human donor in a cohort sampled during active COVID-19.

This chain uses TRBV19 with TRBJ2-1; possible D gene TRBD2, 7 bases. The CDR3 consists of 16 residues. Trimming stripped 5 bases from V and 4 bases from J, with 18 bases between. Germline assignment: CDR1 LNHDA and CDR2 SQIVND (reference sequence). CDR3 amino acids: CASSGVRGATYNEQFF. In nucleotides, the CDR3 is TGTGCCAGTAGTGGGGTACGGGGGGCCACTTACAATGAGCAGTTCTTC. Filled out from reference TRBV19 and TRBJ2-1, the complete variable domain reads DGGITQSPKYLFRKEGQNVTLSCEQNLNHDAMYWYRQDPGQGLRLIYYSQIVNDFQKGDIAEGYSVSREKKESFPLTVTSAQKNPTAFYLCASSGVRGATYNEQFFGPGTRLTVL.

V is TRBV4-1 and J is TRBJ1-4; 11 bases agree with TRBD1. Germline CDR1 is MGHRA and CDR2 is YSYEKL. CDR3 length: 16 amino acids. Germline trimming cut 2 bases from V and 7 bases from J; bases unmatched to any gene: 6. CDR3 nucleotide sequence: TGCGCCAGCAGCCAACGCCCCGGGACAGGGGGTGAAAAACTGTTTTTT. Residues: CASSQRPGTGGEKLFF.

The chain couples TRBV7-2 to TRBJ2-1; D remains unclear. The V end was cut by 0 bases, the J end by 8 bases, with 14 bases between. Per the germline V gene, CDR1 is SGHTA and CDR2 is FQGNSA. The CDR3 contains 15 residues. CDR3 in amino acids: CASSLASDSFYEQFF. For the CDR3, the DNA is TGTGCCAGCAGCTTAGCCTCAGACTCCTTCTATGAGCAGTTCTTC.

CDR3 region: CASSLNSIYNSPLHF. The CDR3 region has the DNA TGTGCCAGCAGCTTGAATTCTATTTATAATTCACCCCTCCACTTT. This chain uses TRBV5-5 with TRBJ1-6; D is uncertain. There are 15 residues in the CDR3. V was shortened by 1 base and J by 4 bases, with 9 bases between the two germline ends. Germline assignment: CDR1 SGHKS and CDR2 YYEKEE (reference sequence).

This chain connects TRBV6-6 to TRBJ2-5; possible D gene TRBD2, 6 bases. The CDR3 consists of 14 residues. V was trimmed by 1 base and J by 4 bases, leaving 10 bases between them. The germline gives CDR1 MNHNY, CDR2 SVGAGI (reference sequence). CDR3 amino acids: CASSYYKGGETQYF. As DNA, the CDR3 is TGTGCCAGCAGTTACTACAAGGGAGGAGAGACCCAGTACTTC.

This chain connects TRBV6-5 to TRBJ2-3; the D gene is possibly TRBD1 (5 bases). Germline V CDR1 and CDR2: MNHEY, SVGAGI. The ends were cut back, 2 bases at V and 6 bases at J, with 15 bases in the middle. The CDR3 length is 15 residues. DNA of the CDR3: TGTGCCAGCAGTTACGGGTCAGGGCGGAGCGATACGCAGTATTTT. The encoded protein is CASSYGSGRSDTQYF.

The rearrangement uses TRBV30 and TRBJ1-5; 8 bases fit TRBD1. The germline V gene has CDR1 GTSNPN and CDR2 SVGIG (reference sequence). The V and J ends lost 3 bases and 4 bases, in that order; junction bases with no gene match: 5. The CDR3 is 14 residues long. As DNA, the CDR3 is TGTGCCTGGAGATCCGACAGGGGAAATCAGCCCCAGCATTTT. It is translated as CAWRSDRGNQPQHF.

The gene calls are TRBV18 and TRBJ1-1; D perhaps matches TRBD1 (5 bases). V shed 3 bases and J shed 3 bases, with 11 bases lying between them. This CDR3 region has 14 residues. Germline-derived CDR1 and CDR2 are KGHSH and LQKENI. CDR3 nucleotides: TGTGCCAGCTCACCCTCGCCGGGGGACACTGAAGCTTTCTTT. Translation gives CASSPSPGDTEAFF.

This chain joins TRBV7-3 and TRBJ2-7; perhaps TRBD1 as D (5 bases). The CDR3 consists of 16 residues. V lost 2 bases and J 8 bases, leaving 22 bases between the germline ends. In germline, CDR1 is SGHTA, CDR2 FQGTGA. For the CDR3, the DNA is TGTGCCAGCAGCTTAGCTTCAGGGCCCGGTAGCACGAAGCAGTACTTC. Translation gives CASSLASGPGSTKQYF.

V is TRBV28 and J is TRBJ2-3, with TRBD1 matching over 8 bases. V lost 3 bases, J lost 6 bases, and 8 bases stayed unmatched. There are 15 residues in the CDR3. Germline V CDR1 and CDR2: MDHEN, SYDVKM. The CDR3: CASSFPDRVRDTQYF. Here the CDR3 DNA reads TGTGCCAGCAGTTTCCCGGACAGGGTAAGGGATACGCAGTATTTT.

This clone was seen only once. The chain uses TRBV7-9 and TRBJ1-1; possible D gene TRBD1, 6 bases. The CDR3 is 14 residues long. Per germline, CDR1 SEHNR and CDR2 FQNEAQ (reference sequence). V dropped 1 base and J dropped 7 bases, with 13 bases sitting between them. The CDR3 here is CASSLGRQGNEAFF. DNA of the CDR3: TGTGCCAGCAGCTTAGGTCGGCAGGGGAATGAAGCTTTCTTT. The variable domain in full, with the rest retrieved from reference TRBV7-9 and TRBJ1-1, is DTGVSQNPRHKITKRGQNVTFRCDPISEHNRLYWYRQTLGQGPEFLTYFQNEAQLEKSRLLSDRFSAERPKGSFSTLEIQRTEQGDSAMYLCASSLGRQGNEAFFGQGTRLTVV.

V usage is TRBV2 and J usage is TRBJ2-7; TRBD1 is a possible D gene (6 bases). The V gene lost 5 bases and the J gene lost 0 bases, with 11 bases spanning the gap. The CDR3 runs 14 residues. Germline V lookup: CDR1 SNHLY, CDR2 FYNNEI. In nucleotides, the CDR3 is TGTGCCAGCAGTATTGGACAGCTCTCCTACGAGCAGTACTTC. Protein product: CASSIGQLSYEQYF. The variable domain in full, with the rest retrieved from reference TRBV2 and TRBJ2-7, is EPEVTQTPSHQVTQMGQEVILRCVPISNHLYFYWYRQILGQKVEFLVSFYNNEISEKSEIFDDQFSVERPDGSNFTLKIRSTKLEDSAMYFCASSIGQLSYEQYFGPGTRLTVT.

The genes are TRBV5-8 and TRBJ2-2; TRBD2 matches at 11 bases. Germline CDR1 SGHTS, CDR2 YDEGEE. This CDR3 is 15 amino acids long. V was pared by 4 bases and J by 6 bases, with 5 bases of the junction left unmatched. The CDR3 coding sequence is TGTGCCAGCAGCCCTGGGACTAGCGGCGCCGGGGAGCTGTTTTTT. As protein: CASSPGTSGAGELFF. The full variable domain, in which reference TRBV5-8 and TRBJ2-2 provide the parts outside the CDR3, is EAGVTQSPTHLIKTRGQQATLRCSPISGHTSVYWYQQALGLGLQFLLWYDEGEERNRGNFPPRFSGRQFPNYSSELNVNALELEDSALYLCASSPGTSGAGELFFGEGSRLTVL.

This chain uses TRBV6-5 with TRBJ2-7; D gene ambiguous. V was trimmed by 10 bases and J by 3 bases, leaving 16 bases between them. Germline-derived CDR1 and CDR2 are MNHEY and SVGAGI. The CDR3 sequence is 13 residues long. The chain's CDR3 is CATRRGSDYEQYF. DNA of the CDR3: TGTGCCACCCGCCGAGGCTCAGACTACGAGCAGTACTTC.

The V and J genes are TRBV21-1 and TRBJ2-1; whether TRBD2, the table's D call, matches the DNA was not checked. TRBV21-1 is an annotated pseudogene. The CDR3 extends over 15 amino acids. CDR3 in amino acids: CASSPTSGRYNEQFF. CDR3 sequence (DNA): TGTGCCAGCAGTCCCACTAGCGGGAGATACAATGAGCAGTTCTTC.

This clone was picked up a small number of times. DNA for the CDR3: TGCAGCGCCGGAGGGGCTAGCGGGAGCTCAGATACGCAGTATTTT. This translates into CSAGGASGSSDTQYF. The chain carries TRBV29-1 and TRBJ2-3, with 10 bases fitting TRBD2. This CDR3 comprises 15 residues. V lost 7 bases and J lost 4; bases outside the gene matches: 11. Germline CDR1 reads SQVTM; CDR2 reads ANQGSEA.

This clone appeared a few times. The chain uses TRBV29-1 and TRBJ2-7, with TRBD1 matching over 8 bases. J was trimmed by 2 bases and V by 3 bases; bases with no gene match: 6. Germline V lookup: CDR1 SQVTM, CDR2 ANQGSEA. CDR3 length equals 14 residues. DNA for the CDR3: TGCAGCGTTGAGGGACAGGACAGGGCCTACGAGCAGTACTTC. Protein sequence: CSVEGQDRAYEQYF.

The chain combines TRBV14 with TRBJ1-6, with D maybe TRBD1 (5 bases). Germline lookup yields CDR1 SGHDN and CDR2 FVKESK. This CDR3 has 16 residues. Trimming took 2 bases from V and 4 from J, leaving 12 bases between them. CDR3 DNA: TGTGCCAGCAGCCAACCCGGGACTCCGTATAATTCACCCCTCCACTTT. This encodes CASSQPGTPYNSPLHF.

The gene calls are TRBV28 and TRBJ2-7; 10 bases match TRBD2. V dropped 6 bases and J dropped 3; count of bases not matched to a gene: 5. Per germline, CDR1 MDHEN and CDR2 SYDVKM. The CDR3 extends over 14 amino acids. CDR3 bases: TGTGCCAGCAGGGCTAGCGGGAGTTTCTACGAGCAGTACTTC. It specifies CASRASGSFYEQYF.

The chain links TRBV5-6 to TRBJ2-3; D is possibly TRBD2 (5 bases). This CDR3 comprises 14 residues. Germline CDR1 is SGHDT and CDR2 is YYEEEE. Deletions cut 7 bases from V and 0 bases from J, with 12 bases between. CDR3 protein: CASAGESSTDTQYF. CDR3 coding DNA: TGTGCCAGCGCCGGGGAGTCTAGCACAGATACGCAGTATTTT. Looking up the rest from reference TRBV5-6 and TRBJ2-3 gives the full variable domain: DAGVTQSPTHLIKTRGQQVTLRCSPKSGHDTVSWYQQALGQGPQFIFQYYEEEERQRGNFPDRFSGHQFPNYSSELNVNALLLGDSALYLCASAGESSTDTQYFGPGTRLTVL.

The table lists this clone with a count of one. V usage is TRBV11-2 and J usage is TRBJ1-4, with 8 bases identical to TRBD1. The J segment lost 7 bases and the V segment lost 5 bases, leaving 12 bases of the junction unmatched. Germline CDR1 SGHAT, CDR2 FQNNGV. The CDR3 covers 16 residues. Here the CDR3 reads CASSRDGQGSSEKLFF. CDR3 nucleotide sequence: TGTGCCAGCAGCCGCGACGGACAGGGTTCCTCTGAAAAACTGTTTTTT.

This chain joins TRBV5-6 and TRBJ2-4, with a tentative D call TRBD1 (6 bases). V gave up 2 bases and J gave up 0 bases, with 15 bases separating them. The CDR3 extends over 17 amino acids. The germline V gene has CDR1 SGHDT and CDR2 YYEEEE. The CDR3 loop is CASSFLVRGKAKNIQYF. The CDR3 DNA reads TGTGCCAGCAGCTTCCTTGTAAGGGGGAAAGCCAAAAACATTCAGTACTTC.

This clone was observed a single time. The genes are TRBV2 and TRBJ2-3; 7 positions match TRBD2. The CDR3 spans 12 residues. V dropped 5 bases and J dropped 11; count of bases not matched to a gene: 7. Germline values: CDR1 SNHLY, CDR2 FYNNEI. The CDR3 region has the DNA TGTGCCAGCAGTAACCGGGACTACGGGCAGTATTTT. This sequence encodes CASSNRDYGQYF.

The CDR3 loop is CASTSRQGGSNTGELFF. The DNA of the CDR3 is TGTGCCAGCACATCAAGACAGGGGGGATCGAACACCGGGGAGCTGTTTTTT. The chain employs TRBV9 and TRBJ2-2; 9 bases line up with TRBD1. Trimming cost V 6 bases and J 0 bases; bases outside gene matches: 9. The CDR3 covers 17 residues. Looked up from germline, CDR1 is SGDLS and CDR2 is YYNGEE.

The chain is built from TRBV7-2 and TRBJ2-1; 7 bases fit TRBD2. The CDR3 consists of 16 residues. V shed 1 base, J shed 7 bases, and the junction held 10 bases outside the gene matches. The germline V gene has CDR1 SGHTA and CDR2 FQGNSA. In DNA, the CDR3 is TGTGCCAGCAGCTTAGATCCGGCGGGAGTGTGGAATGAGCAGTTCTTC. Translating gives CASSLDPAGVWNEQFF.

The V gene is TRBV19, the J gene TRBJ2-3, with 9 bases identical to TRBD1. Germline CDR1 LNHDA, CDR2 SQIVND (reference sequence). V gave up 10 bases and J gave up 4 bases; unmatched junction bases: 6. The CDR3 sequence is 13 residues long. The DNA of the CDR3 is TGTGCCACGAAGACAGGGGGGGCAGATACGCAGTATTTT. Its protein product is CATKTGGADTQYF.

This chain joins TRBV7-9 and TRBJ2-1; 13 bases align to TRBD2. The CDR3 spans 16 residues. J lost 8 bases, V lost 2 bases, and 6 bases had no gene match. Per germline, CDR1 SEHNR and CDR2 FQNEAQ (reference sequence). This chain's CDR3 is CASSLTTSGRLDEQFF. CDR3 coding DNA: TGTGCCAGCAGCTTAACGACTAGCGGGAGGTTGGATGAGCAGTTCTTC.

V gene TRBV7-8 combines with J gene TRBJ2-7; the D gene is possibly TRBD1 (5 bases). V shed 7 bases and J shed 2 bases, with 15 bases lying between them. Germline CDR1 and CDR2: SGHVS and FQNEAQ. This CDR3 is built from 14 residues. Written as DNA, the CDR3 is TGTGCCAGCACCCTCCAGGGTCAGACCTACGAGCAGTACTTC. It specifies CASTLQGQTYEQYF.

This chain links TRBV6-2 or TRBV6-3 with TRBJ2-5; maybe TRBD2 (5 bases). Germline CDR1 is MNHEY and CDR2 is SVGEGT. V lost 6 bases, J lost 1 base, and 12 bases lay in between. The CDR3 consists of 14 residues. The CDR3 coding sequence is TGTGCCAGCAGCCCCGCGGGCATCCAAGAGACCCAGTACTTC. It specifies CASSPAGIQETQYF.

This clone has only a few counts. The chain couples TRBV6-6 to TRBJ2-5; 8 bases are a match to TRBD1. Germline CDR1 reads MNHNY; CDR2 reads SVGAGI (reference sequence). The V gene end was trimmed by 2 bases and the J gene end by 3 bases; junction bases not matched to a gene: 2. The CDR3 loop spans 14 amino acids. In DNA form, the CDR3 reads TGTGCCAGCAGTTACCCGGGACAGGAAGAGACCCAGTACTTC. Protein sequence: CASSYPGQEETQYF.

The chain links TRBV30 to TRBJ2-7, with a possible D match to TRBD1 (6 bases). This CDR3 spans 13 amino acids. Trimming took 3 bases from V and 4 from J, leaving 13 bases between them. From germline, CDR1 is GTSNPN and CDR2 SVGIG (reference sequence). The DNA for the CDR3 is TGTGCCTGGAGCGCAGGGGAGTTGTACGAGCAGTACTTC. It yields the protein CAWSAGELYEQYF.

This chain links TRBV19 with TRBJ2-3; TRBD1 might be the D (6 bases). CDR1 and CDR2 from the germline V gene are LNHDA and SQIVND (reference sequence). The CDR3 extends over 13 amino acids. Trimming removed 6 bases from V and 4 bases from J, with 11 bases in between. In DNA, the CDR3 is TGTGCCAGTAGCCCCCCAGGGGCAGATACGCAGTATTTT. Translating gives CASSPPGADTQYF.